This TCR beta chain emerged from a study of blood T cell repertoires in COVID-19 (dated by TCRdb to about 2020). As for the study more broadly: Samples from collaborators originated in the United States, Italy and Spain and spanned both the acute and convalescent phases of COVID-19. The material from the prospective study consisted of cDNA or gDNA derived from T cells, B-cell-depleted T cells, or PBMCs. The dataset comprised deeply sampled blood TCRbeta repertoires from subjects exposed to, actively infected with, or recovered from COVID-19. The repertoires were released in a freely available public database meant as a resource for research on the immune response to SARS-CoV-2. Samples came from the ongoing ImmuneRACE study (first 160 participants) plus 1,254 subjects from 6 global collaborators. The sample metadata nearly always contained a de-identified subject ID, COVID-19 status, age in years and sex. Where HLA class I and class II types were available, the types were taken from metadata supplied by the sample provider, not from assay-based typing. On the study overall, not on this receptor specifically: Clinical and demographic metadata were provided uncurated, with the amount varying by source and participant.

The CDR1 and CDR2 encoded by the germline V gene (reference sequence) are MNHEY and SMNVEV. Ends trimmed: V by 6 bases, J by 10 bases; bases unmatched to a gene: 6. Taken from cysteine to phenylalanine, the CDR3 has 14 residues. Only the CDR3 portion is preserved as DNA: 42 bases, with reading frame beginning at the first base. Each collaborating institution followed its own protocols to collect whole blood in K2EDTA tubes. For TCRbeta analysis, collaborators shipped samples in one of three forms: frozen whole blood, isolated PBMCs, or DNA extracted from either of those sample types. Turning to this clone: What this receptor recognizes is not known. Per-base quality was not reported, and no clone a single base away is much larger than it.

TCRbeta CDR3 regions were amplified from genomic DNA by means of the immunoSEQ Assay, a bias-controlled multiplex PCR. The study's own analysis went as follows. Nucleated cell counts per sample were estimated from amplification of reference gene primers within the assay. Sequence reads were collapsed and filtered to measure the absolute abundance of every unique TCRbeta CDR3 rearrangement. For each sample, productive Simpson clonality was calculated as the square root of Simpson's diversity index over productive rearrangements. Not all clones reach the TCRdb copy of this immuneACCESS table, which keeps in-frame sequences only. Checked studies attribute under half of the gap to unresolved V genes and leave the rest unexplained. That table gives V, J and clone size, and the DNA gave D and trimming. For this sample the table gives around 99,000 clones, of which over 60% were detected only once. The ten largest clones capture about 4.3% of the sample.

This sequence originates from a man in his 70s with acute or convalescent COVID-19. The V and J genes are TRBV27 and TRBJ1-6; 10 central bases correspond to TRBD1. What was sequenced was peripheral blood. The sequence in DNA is TGTGCCAGCAGGACGACAGGGGGCGGATCACCCCTCCACTTT. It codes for CASRTTGGGSPLHF.